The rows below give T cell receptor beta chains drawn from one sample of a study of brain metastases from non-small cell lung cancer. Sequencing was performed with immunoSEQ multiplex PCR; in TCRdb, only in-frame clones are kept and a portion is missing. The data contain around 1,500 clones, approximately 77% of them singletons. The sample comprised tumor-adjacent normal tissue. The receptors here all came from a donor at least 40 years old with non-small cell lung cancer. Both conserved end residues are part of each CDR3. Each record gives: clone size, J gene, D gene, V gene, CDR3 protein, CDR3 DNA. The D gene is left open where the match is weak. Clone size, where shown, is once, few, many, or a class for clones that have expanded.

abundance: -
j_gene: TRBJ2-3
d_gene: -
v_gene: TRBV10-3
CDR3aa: CAISESNTPDTQYF
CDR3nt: TGTGCCATCAGTGAGTCGAATACCCCAGATACGCAGTATTTT

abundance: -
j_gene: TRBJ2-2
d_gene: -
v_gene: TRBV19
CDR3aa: CASGDSNTGELFF
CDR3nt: TGTGCCAGTGGCGATTCAAACACCGGGGAGCTGTTTTTT

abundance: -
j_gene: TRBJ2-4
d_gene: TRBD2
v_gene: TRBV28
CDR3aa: CASSSSGVAGGRDGRNIQYF
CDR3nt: TGTGCCAGCAGCAGCAGCGGAGTGGCGGGAGGCCGCGATGGTAGAAACATTCAGTACTTC

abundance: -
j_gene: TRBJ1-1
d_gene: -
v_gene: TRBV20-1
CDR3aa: CSASSGRHTEAFF
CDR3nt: TGCAGTGCTAGTTCTGGGCGACACACTGAAGCTTTCTTT

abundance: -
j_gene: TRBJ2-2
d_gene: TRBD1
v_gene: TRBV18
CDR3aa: CASSPRPASGQPELFF
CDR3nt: TGTGCCAGCTCACCTCGTCCTGCGTCGGGACAGCCGGAGCTGTTTTTT

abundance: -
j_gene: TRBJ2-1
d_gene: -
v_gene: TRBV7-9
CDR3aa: CASSLTSGEQFF
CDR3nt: TGTGCCAGCAGCTTGACCTCCGGTGAGCAGTTCTTC

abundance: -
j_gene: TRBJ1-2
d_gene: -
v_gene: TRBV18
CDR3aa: CASSPTTQQKNYGYTF
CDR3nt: TGTGCCAGCTCACCAACTACGCAGCAGAAAAACTATGGCTACACCTTC

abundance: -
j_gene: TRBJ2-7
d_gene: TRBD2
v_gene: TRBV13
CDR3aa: CASSTSSGVYEQYF
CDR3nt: TGTGCCAGCAGCACTTCTAGCGGGGTCTACGAGCAGTACTTC

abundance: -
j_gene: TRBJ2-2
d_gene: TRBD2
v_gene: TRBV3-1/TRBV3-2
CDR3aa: CASSPATSANTGELFF
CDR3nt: TGTGCCAGCAGCCCCGCGACTAGCGCTAACACCGGGGAGCTGTTTTTT

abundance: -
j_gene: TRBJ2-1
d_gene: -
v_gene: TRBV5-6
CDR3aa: CASSLRGTPYNEQFF
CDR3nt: TGTGCCAGCAGCTTGCGAGGGACTCCATACAATGAGCAGTTCTTC

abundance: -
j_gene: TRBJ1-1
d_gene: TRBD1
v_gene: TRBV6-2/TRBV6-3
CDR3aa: CASSYTDRGNTEAFF
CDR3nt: TGTGCCAGCAGTTACACGGACAGGGGTAACACTGAAGCTTTCTTT

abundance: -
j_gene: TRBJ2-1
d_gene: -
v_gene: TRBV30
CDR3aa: CAWSVERGATYNEQFF
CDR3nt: TGTGCCTGGAGTGTAGAGAGGGGGGCGACCTACAATGAGCAGTTCTTC

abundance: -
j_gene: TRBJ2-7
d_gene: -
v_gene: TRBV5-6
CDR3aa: CASSLWGLGNRDVTF
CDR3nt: -

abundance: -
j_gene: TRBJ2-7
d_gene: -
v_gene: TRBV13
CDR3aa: CASSSRQARYEQYF
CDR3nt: TGTGCCAGCAGCTCTCGACAGGCACGGTACGAGCAGTACTTC

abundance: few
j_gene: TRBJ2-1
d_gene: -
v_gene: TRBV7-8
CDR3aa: CASSLAGLSGREQFF
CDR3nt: TGTGCCAGCAGCTTAGCGGGACTCTCAGGTCGGGAGCAGTTCTTC

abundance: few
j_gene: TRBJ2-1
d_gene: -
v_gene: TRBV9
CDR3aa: CASSVTWKGHEQFF
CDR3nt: TGTGCCAGCAGCGTGACATGGAAGGGCCATGAGCAGTTCTTC

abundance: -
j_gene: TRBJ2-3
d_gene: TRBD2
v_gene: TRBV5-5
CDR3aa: CASSLAGTSTDTQYF
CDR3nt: TGTGCCAGCAGTCTAGCGGGAACAAGCACAGATACGCAGTATTTT

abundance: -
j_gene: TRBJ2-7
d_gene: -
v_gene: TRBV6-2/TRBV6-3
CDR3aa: CASSYGSIYEQYF
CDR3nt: TGTGCCAGCAGTTACGGCTCTATTTACGAGCAGTACTTC

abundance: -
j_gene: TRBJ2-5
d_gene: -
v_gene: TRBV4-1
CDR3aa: CASSLSLGQETQYF
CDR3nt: TGCGCCAGCAGCCTTTCACTCGGACAAGAGACCCAGTACTTC

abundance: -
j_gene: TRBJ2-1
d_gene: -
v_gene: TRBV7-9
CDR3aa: CASSWERTTNEQFF
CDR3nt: TGTGCCAGCAGCTGGGAGCGGACTACCAATGAGCAGTTCTTC

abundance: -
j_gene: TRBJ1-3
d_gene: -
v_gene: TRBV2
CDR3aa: CASSRPRNSGNTIYF
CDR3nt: TGTGCCAGCAGTCGACCCAGGAACTCTGGAAACACCATATATTTT

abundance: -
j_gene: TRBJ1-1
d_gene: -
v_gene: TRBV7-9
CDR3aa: CASGPSSGATEAFF
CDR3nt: TGTGCCAGCGGCCCTTCGTCAGGGGCCACTGAAGCTTTCTTT

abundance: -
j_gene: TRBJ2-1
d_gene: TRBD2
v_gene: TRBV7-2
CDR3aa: CASSRTSGSNEQFF
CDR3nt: TGTGCCAGCAGCCGGACTAGCGGGAGCAATGAGCAGTTCTTC

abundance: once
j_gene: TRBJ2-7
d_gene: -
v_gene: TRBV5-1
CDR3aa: CASNGDIHSYEQYF
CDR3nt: TGCGCCAGCAATGGGGACATCCACTCCTACGAGCAGTACTTC

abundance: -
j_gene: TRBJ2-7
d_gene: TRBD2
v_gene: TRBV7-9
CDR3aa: CASSSGLAISYEQYF
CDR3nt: TGTGCCAGCAGCTCGGGACTAGCGATATCCTACGAGCAGTACTTC

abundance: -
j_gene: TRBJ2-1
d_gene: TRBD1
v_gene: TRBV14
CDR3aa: CASSQMTGPGAYNEQFF
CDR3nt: TGTGCCAGCAGCCAGATGACAGGGCCCGGCGCCTACAATGAGCAGTTCTTC

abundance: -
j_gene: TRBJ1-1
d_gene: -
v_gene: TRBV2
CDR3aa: CASRRGMNTEAFF
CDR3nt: TGTGCCAGCAGGCGAGGCATGAACACTGAAGCTTTCTTT

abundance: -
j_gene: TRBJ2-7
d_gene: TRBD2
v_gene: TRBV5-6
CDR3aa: CASSLGLAVYEQYF
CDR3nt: TGTGCCAGCAGCTTGGGACTAGCGGTATACGAGCAGTATTTC

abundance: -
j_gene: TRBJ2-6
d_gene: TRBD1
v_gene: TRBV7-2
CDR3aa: CASSQRQGTTGANVLTF
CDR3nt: TGTGCCAGCAGCCAAAGACAGGGGACAACTGGGGCCAACGTCCTGACTTTC

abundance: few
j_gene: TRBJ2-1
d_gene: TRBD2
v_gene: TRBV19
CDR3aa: CASSIEGTSGPLYNEQFF
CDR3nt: TGTGCCAGTAGTATTGAGGGGACTAGCGGTCCTCTTTACAATGAGCAGTTCTTC

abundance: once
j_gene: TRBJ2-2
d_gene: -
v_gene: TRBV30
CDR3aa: CAWIVRDRVNTGELFF
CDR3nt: TGTGCCTGGATCGTCCGGGATAGGGTGAACACCGGGGAGCTGTTTTTT

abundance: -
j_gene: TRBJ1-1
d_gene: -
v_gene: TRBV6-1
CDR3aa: CASSELWGTEAFF
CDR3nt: TGTGCCAGCAGTGAACTCTGGGGAACGGAAGCTTTCTTT

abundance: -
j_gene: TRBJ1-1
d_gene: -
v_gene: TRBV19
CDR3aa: CASSIRGGATEAFF
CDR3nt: TGTGCCAGTAGTATTCGAGGGGGGGCAACTGAAGCTTTCTTT

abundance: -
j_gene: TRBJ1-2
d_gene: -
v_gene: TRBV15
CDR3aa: CATSISANYGYTF
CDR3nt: TGTGCCACCAGCATTAGTGCTAACTATGGCTACACCTTC

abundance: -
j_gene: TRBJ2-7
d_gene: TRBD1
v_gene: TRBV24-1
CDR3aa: CATSDPGQGAYEQYF
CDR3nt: TGTGCCACCAGTGATCCCGGACAGGGAGCCTACGAGCAGTACTTC

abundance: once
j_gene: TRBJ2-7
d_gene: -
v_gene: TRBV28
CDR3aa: CATGGGRAVHEQYF
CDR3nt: TGTGCCACAGGGGGAGGGAGGGCCGTCCACGAGCAGTACTTC

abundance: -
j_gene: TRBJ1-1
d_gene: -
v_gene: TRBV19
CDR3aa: CASSSAGVRGGMNTEAFF
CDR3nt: TGTGCCAGTAGTAGCGCGGGGGTCCGAGGGGGTATGAACACTGAAGCTTTCTTT

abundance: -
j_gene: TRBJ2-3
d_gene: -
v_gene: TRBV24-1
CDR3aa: CATSDLGAGNTDTQYF
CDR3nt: TGTGCCACCAGTGATTTAGGGGCAGGGAACACAGATACGCAGTATTTT

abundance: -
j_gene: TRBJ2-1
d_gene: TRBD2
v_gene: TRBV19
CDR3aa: CASSPSGSLGYNEQFF
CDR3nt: TGTGCCAGTAGTCCTAGCGGGAGTTTGGGCTACAATGAGCAGTTCTTC

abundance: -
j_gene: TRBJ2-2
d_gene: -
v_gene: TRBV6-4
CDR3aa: CASTASPGTGELFF
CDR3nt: TGTGCCAGCACCGCCTCCCCGGGCACCGGGGAGCTGTTTTTT

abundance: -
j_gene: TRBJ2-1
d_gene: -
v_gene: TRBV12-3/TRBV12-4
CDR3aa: CASSPNPTRPRFF
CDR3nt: TGTGCCAGCAGTCCCAATCCCACTAGACCTCGGTTCTTC

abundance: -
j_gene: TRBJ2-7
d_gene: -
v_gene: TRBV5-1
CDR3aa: CASSLAVIGADEQYF
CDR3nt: TGCGCCAGCAGCTTGGCCGTAATCGGGGCTGACGAGCAGTACTTC